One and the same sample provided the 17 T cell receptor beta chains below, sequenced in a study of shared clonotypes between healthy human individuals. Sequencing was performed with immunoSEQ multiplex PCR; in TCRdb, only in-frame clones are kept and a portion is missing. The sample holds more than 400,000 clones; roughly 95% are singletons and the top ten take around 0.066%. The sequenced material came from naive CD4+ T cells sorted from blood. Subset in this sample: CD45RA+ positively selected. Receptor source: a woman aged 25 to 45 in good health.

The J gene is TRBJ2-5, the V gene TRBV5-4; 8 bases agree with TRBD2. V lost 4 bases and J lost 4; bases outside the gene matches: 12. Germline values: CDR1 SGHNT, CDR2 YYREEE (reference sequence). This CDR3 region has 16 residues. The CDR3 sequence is CASSPPPGGRGETQYF. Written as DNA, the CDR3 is TGTGCCAGCAGCCCCCCCCCGGGAGGGCGGGGAGAGACCCAGTACTTC.

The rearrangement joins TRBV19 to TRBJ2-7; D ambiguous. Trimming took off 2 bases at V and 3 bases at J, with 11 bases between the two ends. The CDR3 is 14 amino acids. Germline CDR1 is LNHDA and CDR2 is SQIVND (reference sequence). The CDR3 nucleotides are TGTGCCAGTAGTATATCAGAATCGAGCTACGAGCAGTACTTC. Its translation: CASSISESSYEQYF.

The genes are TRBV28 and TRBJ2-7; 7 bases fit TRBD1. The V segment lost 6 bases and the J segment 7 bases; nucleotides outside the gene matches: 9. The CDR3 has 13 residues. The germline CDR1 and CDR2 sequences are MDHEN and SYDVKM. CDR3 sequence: CASRGDSPWEQYF. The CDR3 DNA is TGTGCCAGCAGGGGGGACAGCCCCTGGGAGCAGTACTTC.

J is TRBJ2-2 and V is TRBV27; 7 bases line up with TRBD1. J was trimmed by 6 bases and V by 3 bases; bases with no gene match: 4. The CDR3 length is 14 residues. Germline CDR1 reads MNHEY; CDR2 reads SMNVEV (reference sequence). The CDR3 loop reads CASSFRGLAGELFF. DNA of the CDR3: TGTGCCAGCAGTTTCAGGGGGTTGGCCGGGGAGCTGTTTTTT.

The CDR3 DNA sequence: TGTGCCAGCAGCTTAGCCCCACAGGGGGGGCGCAGGGTCCGTTATGGCTACACCTTC. Amino acids: CASSLAPQGGRRVRYGYTF. The chain is built from TRBV11-2 and TRBJ1-2; 8 positions agree with TRBD1. CDR3 size: 19 residues. V was clipped by 1 base and J by 5 bases; unmatched bases: 18. The germline CDR1 and CDR2 sequences are SGHAT and FQNNGV.

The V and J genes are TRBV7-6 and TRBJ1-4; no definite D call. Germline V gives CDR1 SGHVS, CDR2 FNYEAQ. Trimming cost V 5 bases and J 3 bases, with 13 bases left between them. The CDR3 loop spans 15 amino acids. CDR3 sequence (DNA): TGTGCCAGCAGCAGAGGTACCACATCTAATGAAAAACTGTTTTTT. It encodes CASSRGTTSNEKLFF.

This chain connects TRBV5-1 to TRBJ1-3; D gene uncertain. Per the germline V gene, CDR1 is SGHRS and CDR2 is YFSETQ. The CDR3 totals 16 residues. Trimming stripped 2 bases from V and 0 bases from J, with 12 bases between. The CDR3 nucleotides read TGCGCCAGCAGCTTCACCGGCCAGAGCTCTGGAAACACCATATATTTT. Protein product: CASSFTGQSSGNTIYF.

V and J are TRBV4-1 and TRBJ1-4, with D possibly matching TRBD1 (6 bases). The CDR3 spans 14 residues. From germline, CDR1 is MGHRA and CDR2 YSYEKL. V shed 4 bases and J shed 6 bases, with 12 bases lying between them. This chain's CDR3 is CASSPGAGDEKLFF. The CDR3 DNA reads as TGCGCCAGCAGCCCGGGGGCAGGAGATGAAAAACTGTTTTTT.

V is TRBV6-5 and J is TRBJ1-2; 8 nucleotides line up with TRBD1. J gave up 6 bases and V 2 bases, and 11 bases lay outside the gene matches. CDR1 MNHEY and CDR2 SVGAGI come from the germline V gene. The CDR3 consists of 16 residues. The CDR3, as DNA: TGTGCCAGCAGTTACCACTCGCCGACAGGGGTGGATGGCTACACCTTC. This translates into CASSYHSPTGVDGYTF.

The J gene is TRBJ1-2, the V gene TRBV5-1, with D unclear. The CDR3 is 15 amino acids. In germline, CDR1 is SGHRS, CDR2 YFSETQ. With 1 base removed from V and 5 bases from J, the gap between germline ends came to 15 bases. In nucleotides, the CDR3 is TGCGCCAGCAGCTTGCACTCCTCGGAGACTTATGGCTACACCTTC. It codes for CASSLHSSETYGYTF.

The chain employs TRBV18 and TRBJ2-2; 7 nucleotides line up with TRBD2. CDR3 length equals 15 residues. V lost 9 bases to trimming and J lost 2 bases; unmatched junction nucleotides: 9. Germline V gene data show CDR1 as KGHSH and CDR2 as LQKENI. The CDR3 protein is CASSGGSVNTGELFF. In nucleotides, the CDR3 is TGTGCCAGTTCTGGCGGGAGTGTTAACACCGGGGAGCTGTTTTTT.

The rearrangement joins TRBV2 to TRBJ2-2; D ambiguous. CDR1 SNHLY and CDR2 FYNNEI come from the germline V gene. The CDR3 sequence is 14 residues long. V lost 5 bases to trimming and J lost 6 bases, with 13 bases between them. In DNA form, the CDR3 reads TGTGCCAGCAGTTCGATAAACTCCGCCGGGGAGCTGTTTTTT. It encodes CASSSINSAGELFF.

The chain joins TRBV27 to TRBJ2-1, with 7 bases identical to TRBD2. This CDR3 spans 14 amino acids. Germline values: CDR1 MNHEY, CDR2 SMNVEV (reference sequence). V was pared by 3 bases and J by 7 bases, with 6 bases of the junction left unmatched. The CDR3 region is CASSFMGEGNEQFF. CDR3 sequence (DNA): TGTGCCAGCAGTTTCATGGGGGAGGGGAATGAGCAGTTCTTC.

The CDR3 DNA reads TGTGCCAGCAGTTACTTCGGGGGGGGAAGCTACAATGAGCAGTTCTTC. Residues: CASSYFGGGSYNEQFF. This chain joins TRBV6-5 and TRBJ2-1, with 8 bases that match TRBD2. Germline-derived CDR1 and CDR2 are MNHEY and SVGAGI. V was clipped by 1 base and J by 3 bases; unmatched bases: 5. CDR3 length: 16 amino acids.

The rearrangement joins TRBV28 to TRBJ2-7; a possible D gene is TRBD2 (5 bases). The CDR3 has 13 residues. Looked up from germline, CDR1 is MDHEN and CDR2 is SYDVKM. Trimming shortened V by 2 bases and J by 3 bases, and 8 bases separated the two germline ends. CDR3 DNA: TGTGCCAGCAGTTTACGGGAACGCTACGAGCAGTACTTC. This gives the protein CASSLRERYEQYF.

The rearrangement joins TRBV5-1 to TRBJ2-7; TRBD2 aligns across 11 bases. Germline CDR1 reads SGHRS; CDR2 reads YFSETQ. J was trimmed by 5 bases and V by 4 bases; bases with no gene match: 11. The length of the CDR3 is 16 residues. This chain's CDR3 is CASSTGSSGRMNEQYF. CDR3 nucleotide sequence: TGCGCCAGCAGCACGGGCTCTAGCGGGAGGATGAACGAGCAGTACTTC.

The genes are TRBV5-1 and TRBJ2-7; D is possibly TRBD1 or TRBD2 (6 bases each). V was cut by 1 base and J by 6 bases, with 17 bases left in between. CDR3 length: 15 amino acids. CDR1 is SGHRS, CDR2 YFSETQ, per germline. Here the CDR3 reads CASSLFRGRGGEQYF. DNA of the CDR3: TGCGCCAGCAGCTTGTTTCGGGGCAGGGGAGGCGAGCAGTACTTC.